The 24 T cell receptor beta chains given below trace back to one sample, sequenced in a study of blood T cell repertoires in COVID-19. Sequencing used immunoSEQ multiplex PCR; TCRdb keeps in-frame clones, though not all of them. The sample shows around 280,000 clones, 89% of them seen only once. Specimen: PBMCs or T cells enriched from blood (not recorded which). These receptors were collected from a woman in her forties who had recovered from COVID-19.

V usage is TRBV5-1 and J usage is TRBJ1-4; 7 bases are a match to TRBD1. With V trimmed by 0 bases and J by 7 bases, 6 bases remained unmatched. Germline CDR1 SGHRS, CDR2 YFSETQ. The CDR3 extends over 15 amino acids. In DNA form, the CDR3 reads TGCGCCAGCAGCTTGGTAGGGCAGGGGGTTGAAAAACTGTTTTTT. Translating it yields CASSLVGQGVEKLFF.

The rearrangement joins TRBV28 to TRBJ1-2; 8 bases match TRBD1. The CDR3 covers 14 residues. In germline, CDR1 is MDHEN, CDR2 SYDVKM. For the CDR3, the DNA is TGTGGCGTGCAGGGGGCTAGTCCTAACTATGGCTACACCTTC. Its protein product is CGVQGASPNYGYTF.

The V and J genes are TRBV30 and TRBJ1-1; D uncertain. The CDR3 spans 16 residues. Germline V gene data show CDR1 as GTSNPN and CDR2 as SVGIG (reference sequence). Trimming removed 2 bases from V and 5 bases from J, with 21 bases in between. CDR3 coding DNA: TGTGCCTGGAGTCCATTGTCGCCGCTCATCGGGACTGAAGCTTTCTTT. Its protein product is CAWSPLSPLIGTEAFF.

J is TRBJ1-2 and V is TRBV15, with D perhaps TRBD1 (5 bases). Germline loops: CDR1 LNHNV, CDR2 YYDKDF (reference sequence). The CDR3 loop spans 15 amino acids. V lost 0 bases, J lost 6 bases, and 14 bases lay in between. CDR3 in DNA: TGTGCCACCAGCAGAGATAGAGTCGCAGGGCATGGCTACACCTTC. Its protein product is CATSRDRVAGHGYTF.

This chain connects TRBV4-3 to TRBJ1-1, with D hard to call. Trimming took off 4 bases at V and 0 bases at J, with 9 bases between the two ends. The germline V gene encodes CDR1 LGHNA and CDR2 YSLEER. CDR3 length: 14 residues. The CDR3 DNA is TGCGCCAGCAGCCCCGGACTGCTGAACACTGAAGCTTTCTTT. Its protein is CASSPGLLNTEAFF.

J is TRBJ1-3 and V is TRBV7-9; D not resolved. V lost 5 bases, J lost 9 bases, and 20 bases lay in between. The germline CDR1 and CDR2 sequences are SEHNR and FQNEAQ (reference sequence). The CDR3 covers 15 residues. CDR3 protein: CASSPLSQYAGTIYF. The CDR3 bases are TGTGCCAGCAGCCCCCTGAGTCAATATGCGGGCACCATATATTTT.

The chain couples TRBV9 to TRBJ2-2; 8 bases agree with TRBD1. Trimming took 5 bases from V and 1 from J; bases not matched to a gene: 1. Germline V CDR1 and CDR2: SGDLS, YYNGEE. This CDR3 comprises 14 residues. The CDR3 protein is CASRDRVNTGELFF. CDR3 sequence (DNA): TGTGCCAGCAGGGACAGGGTGAACACCGGGGAGCTGTTTTTT.

Ten or more counts support this clone. This chain uses TRBV29-1 with TRBJ1-1, with 9 bases lining up with TRBD1. Germline values: CDR1 SQVTM, CDR2 ANQGSEA. The CDR3 loop spans 13 amino acids. Trimming removed 7 bases from V and 6 bases from J; junction bases left unmatched: 9. The CDR3 here is CSAAGTGMAEAFF. CDR3 in DNA: TGCAGCGCCGCCGGGACAGGGATGGCTGAAGCTTTCTTT.

The rearrangement uses TRBV19 and TRBJ1-3; possibly TRBD1 for D (5 bases). V was clipped by 4 bases and J by 0 bases, with 16 bases between them. The CDR3 has 17 residues. The germline V gene encodes CDR1 LNHDA and CDR2 SQIVND (reference sequence). The CDR3 DNA follows: TGTGCCAGTAGTAGGGGCCGACAGTTTACCTCTGGAAACACCATATATTTT. Translated, it gives CASSRGRQFTSGNTIYF.

This clone was detected only once. This rearrangement joins TRBV20-1 to TRBJ1-2; possibly TRBD1 for D (6 bases). CDR1 and CDR2 (germline): DFQATT, SNEGSKA (reference sequence). This CDR3 is built from 11 residues. V was clipped by 5 bases and J by 7 bases, with 11 bases between them. The CDR3 bases are TGCAGTGCTGAATACAGGGCTGGCTACACCTTC. Translated, it gives CSAEYRAGYTF.

V gene TRBV10-3 combines with J gene TRBJ1-2; TRBD1 matches 8 bases. The germline gives CDR1 ENHRY, CDR2 SYGVKD. The ends lost 2 bases at V and 8 bases at J; junction bases unmatched: 4. CDR3 length equals 13 residues. CDR3 sequence: CAISEQGAGGYTF. DNA of the CDR3: TGTGCCATCAGTGAGCAGGGGGCGGGCGGCTACACCTTC.

The chain is built from TRBV19 and TRBJ2-1; the D is unclear. Trimming left V 2 bases short and J 2 bases short, with 10 bases between. The CDR3 sequence is 15 residues long. Germline CDR1 reads LNHDA; CDR2 reads SQIVND (reference sequence). CDR3 in amino acids: CASSIFVGTYNEQFF. The CDR3 nucleotides read TGTGCCAGTAGTATATTTGTTGGCACCTACAATGAGCAGTTCTTC.

The rearrangement joins TRBV7-9 to TRBJ2-1; a possible D gene is TRBD1 (6 bases). The V end lost 1 base, the J end lost 8 bases, and 9 bases lay between the germline ends. Germline CDR1 SEHNR, CDR2 FQNEAQ (reference sequence). This CDR3 region has 13 residues. The CDR3, as DNA: TGTGCCAGCAGCTTAGAACAGGGCCATGAGCAGTTCTTC. Amino acid sequence: CASSLEQGHEQFF.

The J gene is TRBJ2-3, the V gene TRBV12-3 or TRBV12-4; weak D call: TRBD2 (5 bases). V was clipped by 6 bases and J by 4 bases, with 8 bases between them. This CDR3 has 12 amino acids. The CDR3 bases are TGTGCCAGCAGGTTGGGAGCAGATACGCAGTATTTT. Amino acids: CASRLGADTQYF.

The genes are TRBV25-1 and TRBJ1-5, with 7 bases lining up with TRBD1. The germline CDR1 and CDR2 sequences are MGHDK and SYGVNS. The junction had 6 bases not matched to a gene; V was cut back by 6 bases and J by 7 bases. This CDR3 is built from 13 residues. The CDR3 sequence: CASRGTESQPQHF. The CDR3 DNA follows: TGTGCCAGCAGGGGGACAGAATCCCAGCCCCAGCATTTT.

The rearrangement links TRBV5-6 to TRBJ2-2; D remains unclear. Trimming removed 1 base at V and 7 bases at J, with 8 bases between. The germline gives CDR1 SGHDT, CDR2 YYEEEE. The CDR3 contains 13 residues. CDR3 DNA sequence: TGTGCCAGCAGCTTGCCACCGGGCGGGGAGCTGTTTTTT. Protein product: CASSLPPGGELFF.

The chain joins TRBV5-4 to TRBJ1-1; no firm D call. V lost 2 bases and J 1 base, leaving 9 bases between the germline ends. Germline V gene lookup returns CDR1 SGHNT and CDR2 YYREEE (reference sequence). The CDR3 length is 14 residues. The CDR3 DNA reads TGTGCCAGCAGCTTCGTTCCCCCGAACACTGAAGCTTTCTTT. As protein: CASSFVPPNTEAFF.

The V gene is TRBV2, the J gene TRBJ1-6; no clear D. This CDR3 spans 15 amino acids. V shed 3 bases and J shed 6 bases, with 12 bases lying between them. Germline loops: CDR1 SNHLY, CDR2 FYNNEI. CDR3: CASSDSQVPNSPLHF. The DNA for the CDR3 is TGTGCCAGCAGTGACTCCCAGGTTCCTAATTCACCCCTCCACTTT.

The V and J genes are TRBV19 and TRBJ1-2; 12 bases are shared with TRBD1. The CDR3 extends over 13 amino acids. Germline values: CDR1 LNHDA, CDR2 SQIVND (reference sequence). Germline trimming cut 3 bases from V and 8 bases from J; bases unmatched to any gene: 1. CDR3 amino acids: CASSMGTGGGYTF. In DNA form, the CDR3 reads TGTGCCAGTAGTATGGGGACAGGGGGCGGCTACACCTTC.

The chain links TRBV5-6 to TRBJ1-2, with D unclear. The germline CDR1 and CDR2 sequences are SGHDT and YYEEEE. The CDR3 extends over 15 amino acids. Trimming removed 3 bases from V and 2 bases from J, with 14 bases in between. CDR3 nucleotides: TGTGCCAGCAGCTACCTCGAGGGTCGAAACTATGGCTACACCTTC. Its translation: CASSYLEGRNYGYTF.

The rearrangement joins TRBV3-1 (or the pseudogene TRBV3-2) to TRBJ1-6; D possibly corresponds to TRBD1 (5 bases). Looked up from germline, CDR1 is LGHDT and CDR2 is YNNKEL (reference sequence). The CDR3 has 15 amino acids. V lost 1 base and J 8 bases, leaving 12 bases between the germline ends. The CDR3 nucleotides read TGTGCCAGCAGCCAAGGGGGCCGTGGGGATTCACCCCTCCACTTT. Encoded protein: CASSQGGRGDSPLHF.

The chain combines TRBV7-9 with TRBJ2-7; 7 nucleotides agree with TRBD1. CDR1 and CDR2 (germline): SEHNR, FQNEAQ (reference sequence). This CDR3 comprises 16 residues. V was clipped by 3 bases and J by 7 bases; unmatched bases: 15. The CDR3, as DNA: TGTGCCAGCAGCTTGAGAGACGGGACAGATCTTCGGGAGCAGTACTTC. This encodes CASSLRDGTDLREQYF.

The V and J genes are TRBV9 and TRBJ2-7, with D maybe TRBD1 (6 bases). Germline V gene sequence: CDR1 SGDLS, CDR2 YYNGEE. Trimming left V 3 bases short and J 5 bases short, with 18 bases between. This CDR3 has 15 residues. For the CDR3, the DNA is TGTGCCAGCAGCGGGGCCGGGACAAGCGGCAACGAGCAGTACTTC. Amino acids: CASSGAGTSGNEQYF.

J is TRBJ2-7 and V is TRBV3-1 (or the pseudogene TRBV3-2); tentative D call: TRBD1 (6 bases). Germline CDR1 LGHDT, CDR2 YNNKEL (reference sequence). CDR3 length: 15 amino acids. V was cut by 1 base and J by 1 base, with 11 bases left in between. The CDR3 protein is CASSQGGHRSYEQYF. The CDR3 DNA follows: TGTGCCAGCAGCCAAGGGGGGCACCGATCCTACGAGCAGTACTTC.